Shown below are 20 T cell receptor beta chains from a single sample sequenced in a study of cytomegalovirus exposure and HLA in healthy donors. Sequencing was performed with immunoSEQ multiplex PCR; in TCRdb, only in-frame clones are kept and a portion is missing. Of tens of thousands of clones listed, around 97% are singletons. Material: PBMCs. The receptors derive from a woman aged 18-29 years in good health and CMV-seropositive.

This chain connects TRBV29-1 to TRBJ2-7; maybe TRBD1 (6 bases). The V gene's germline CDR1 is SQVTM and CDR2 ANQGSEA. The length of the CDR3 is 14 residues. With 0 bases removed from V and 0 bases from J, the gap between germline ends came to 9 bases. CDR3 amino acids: CSVEDRDISYEQYF. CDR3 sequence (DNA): TGCAGCGTTGAAGATCGGGACATCTCCTACGAGCAGTACTTC.

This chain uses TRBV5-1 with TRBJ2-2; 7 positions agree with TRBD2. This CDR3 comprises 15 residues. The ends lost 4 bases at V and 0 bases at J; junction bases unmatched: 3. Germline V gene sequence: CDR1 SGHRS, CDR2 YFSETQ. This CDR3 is CASSPGLPNTGELFF. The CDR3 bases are TGCGCCAGCAGCCCGGGACTACCGAACACCGGGGAGCTGTTTTTT.

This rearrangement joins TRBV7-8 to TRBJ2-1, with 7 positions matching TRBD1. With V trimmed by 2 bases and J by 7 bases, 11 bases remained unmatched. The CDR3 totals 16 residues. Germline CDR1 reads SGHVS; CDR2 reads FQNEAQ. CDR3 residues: CASSLPHRGTGNEQFF. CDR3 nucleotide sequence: TGTGCCAGCAGCTTACCCCACAGGGGAACTGGGAATGAGCAGTTCTTC.

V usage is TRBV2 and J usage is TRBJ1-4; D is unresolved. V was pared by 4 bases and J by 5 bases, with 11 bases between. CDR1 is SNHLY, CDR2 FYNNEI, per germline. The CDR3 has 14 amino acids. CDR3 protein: CASSGNSQNEKLFF. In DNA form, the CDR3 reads TGTGCCAGCAGTGGAAACAGCCAGAATGAAAAACTGTTTTTT.

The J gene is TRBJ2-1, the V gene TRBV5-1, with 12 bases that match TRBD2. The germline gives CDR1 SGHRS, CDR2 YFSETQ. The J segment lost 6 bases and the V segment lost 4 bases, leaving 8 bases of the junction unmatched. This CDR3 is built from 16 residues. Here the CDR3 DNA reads TGCGCCAGCAGCGGCACTAGCGGGAGGATTCTCAATGAGCAGTTCTTC. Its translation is CASSGTSGRILNEQFF.

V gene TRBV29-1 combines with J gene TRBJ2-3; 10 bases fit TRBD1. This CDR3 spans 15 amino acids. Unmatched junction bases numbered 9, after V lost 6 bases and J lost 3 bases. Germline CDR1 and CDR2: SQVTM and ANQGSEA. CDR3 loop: CSVESLGQGTDTQYF. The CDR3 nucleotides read TGCAGCGTCGAGAGCCTGGGACAGGGGACAGATACGCAGTATTTT.

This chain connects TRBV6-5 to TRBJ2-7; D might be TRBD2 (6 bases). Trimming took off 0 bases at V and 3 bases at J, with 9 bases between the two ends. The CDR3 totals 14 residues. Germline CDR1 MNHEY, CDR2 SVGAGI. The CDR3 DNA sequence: TGTGCCAGCAGTTACTCGAGGGGAGGCTACGAGCAGTACTTC. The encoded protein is CASSYSRGGYEQYF.

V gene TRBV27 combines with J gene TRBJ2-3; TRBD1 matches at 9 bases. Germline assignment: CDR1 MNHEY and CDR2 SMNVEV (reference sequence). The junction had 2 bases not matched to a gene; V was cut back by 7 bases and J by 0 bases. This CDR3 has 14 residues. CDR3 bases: TGTGCCAGCACACAGGGGGCGAGCACAGATACGCAGTATTTT. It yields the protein CASTQGASTDTQYF.

The DNA of the CDR3 is TGTGCCACCAGCAGGGGGGACAGTCGGGGAAAGGCCGGGGAGCTGTTTTTT. Translation: CATSRGDSRGKAGELFF. The rearrangement links TRBV15 to TRBJ2-2; 7 bases are a match to TRBD1. The V gene end was trimmed by 3 bases and the J gene end by 6 bases; junction bases not matched to a gene: 13. The CDR3 is 17 residues long. Germline V gene lookup returns CDR1 LNHNV and CDR2 YYDKDF (reference sequence).

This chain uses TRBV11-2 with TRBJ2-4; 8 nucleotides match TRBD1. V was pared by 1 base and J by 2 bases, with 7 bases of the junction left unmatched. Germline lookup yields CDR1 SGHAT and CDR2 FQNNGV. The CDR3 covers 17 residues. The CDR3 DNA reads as TGTGCCAGCAGCTTAGTCGACAGGGGTAAAACCAAAAACATTCAGTACTTC. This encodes CASSLVDRGKTKNIQYF.

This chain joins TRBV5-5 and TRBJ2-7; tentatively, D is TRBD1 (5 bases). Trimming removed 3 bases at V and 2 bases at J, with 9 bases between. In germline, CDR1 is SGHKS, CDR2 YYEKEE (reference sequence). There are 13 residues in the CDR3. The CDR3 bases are TGTGCCAGCAGCTCTTTGGGGCCCTACGAGCAGTACTTC. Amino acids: CASSSLGPYEQYF.

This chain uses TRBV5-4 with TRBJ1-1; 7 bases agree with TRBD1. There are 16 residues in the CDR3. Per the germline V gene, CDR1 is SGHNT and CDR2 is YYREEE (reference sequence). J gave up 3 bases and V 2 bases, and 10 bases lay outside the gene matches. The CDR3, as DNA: TGTGCCAGCAGCTTCCCAAAGGCAGGGGGTGACACTGAAGCTTTCTTT. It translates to CASSFPKAGGDTEAFF.

CDR3 in amino acids: CASSDRYEQYF. DNA for the CDR3: TGTGCCAGCAGTGACCGCTACGAGCAGTACTTC. The chain uses TRBV2 and TRBJ2-7; unclear D gene. Deletions cut 3 bases from V and 3 bases from J, with 3 bases between. CDR3 length: 11 residues. Looked up from germline, CDR1 is SNHLY and CDR2 is FYNNEI.

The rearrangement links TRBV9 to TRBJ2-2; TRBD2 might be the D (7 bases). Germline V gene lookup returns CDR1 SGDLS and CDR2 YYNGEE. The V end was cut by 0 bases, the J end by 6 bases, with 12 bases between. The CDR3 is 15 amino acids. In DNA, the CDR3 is TGTGCCAGCAGCGTAGAGACGGGGGGCCCCGGGGAGCTGTTTTTT. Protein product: CASSVETGGPGELFF.

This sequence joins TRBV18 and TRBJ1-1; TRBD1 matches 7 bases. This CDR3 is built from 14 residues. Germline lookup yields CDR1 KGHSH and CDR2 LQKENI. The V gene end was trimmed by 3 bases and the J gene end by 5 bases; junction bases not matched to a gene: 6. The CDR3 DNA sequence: TGTGCCAGCTCACCTACAGGGGCAGGGACTGAAGCTTTCTTT. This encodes CASSPTGAGTEAFF.

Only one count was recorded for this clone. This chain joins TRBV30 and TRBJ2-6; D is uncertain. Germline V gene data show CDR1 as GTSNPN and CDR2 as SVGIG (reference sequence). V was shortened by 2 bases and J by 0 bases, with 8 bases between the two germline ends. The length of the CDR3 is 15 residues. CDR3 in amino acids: CAWSYADSGANVLTF. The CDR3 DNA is TGTGCCTGGAGTTACGCAGACTCTGGGGCCAACGTCCTGACTTTC. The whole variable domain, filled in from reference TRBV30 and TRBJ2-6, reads SQTIHQWPATLVQPVGSPLSLECTVEGTSNPNLYWYRQAAGRGLQLLFYSVGIGQISSEVPQNLSASRPQDRQFILSSKKLLLSDSGFYLCAWSYADSGANVLTFGAGSRLTVL.

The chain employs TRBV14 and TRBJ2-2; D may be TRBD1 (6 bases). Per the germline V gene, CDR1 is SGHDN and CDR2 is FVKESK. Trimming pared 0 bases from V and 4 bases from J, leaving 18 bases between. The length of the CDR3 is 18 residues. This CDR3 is CASSQDIWPQGSTGELFF. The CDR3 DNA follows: TGTGCCAGCAGCCAAGATATTTGGCCACAGGGTAGCACCGGGGAGCTGTTTTTT.

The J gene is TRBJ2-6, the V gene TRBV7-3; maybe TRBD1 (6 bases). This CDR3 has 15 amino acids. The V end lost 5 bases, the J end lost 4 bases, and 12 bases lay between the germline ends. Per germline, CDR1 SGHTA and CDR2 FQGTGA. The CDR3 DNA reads TGTGCCAGCAGCCGAATCAGGGGAGGGGCCAACGTCCTGACTTTC. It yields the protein CASSRIRGGANVLTF.

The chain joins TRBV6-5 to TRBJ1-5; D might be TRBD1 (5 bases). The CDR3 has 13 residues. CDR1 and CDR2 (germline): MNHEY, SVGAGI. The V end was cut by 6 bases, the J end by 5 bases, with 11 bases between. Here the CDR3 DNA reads TGTGCCAGCAGCGAATCAGGGTATCAGCCCCAGCATTTT. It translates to CASSESGYQPQHF.

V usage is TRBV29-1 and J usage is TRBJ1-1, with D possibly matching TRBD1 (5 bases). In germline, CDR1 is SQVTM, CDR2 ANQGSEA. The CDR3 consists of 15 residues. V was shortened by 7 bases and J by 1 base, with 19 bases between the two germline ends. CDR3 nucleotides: TGCAGCGCCGGCAGGAGGGGCCTACCGAACACTGAAGCTTTCTTT. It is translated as CSAGRRGLPNTEAFF.